These 14 T cell receptor beta chains were all obtained from the same sample, sequenced in a study of CD8+CD57+ T cells in acquired aplastic anemia (dated by TCRdb to the late 2010s). Sequencing was carried out with an Illumina HiSeq 2000. Profiling of TCR beta VDJ combinations and CDR3 sequences used genomic DNA as the template. TCRdb ran its own pipeline on the public reads, namely fastp trimming at Q25 and MiXCR clone calling, and kept in-frame beta chains. Rows matching on CDR3 protein sequence are summarized as one entry with the most common DNA and genes. The sample table records over 150,000 distinct CDR3 sequences; roughly 48% of these occur just once. The ten largest clones take up approximately 1% of the sample. Input material: sorted CD4+, CD8+, or CD8+CD57+ T cells (not recorded which) from PBMCs. These receptors were taken from a human donor in good health.

This clonotype has a count of ten or more. The chain links TRBV6-5 to TRBJ2-3; possible D gene TRBD2, 5 bases. V was cut by 3 bases and J by 6 bases, with 7 bases left in between. This CDR3 has 12 residues. Looked up from germline, CDR1 is MNHEY and CDR2 is SVGAGI. The chain's CDR3 is CASSYSGDTQYF. The CDR3 DNA is TGTGCCAGCAGTTATTCGGGGGATACGCAGTATTTT.

Notes on this clonotype: It is likely a read error, because the conserved phenylalanine at the end of the CDR3 is missing. The chain employs TRBV15 and TRBJ1-4; tentative D call: TRBD1 (5 bases). The germline gives CDR1 LNHNV, CDR2 YYDKDF (reference sequence). Trimming took 0 bases from V and 8 from J, leaving 7 bases between them. This CDR3 has 13 amino acids. The CDR3 DNA is TGTGCCACCAGCAGAGATGAGGGGGAAAAACTGTTTCTT. It is translated as CATSRDEGEKLFL.

The chain uses TRBV19 and TRBJ1-3; D is unresolved. V was clipped by 5 bases and J by 4 bases, with 9 bases between them. Looked up from germline, CDR1 is LNHDA and CDR2 is SQIVND (reference sequence). CDR3 length: 13 residues. The CDR3 spells CASSSQRGNTIYF. CDR3 nucleotide sequence: TGTGCCAGTAGTTCCCAGCGCGGAAACACCATATATTTT.

A note on this clonotype: At one of its ends the junction is not consistent with the germline gene, which may arise from a read error. In nucleotides, the CDR3 is TGTGCCAGCAGTGGTGATAGGGGGAATACGGGGGCCGGGGAGCTGTTTTTT. Protein sequence: CASSGDRGNTGAGELFF. The chain employs TRBV10-3 and TRBJ2-2; D may match TRBD1 or TRBD2 (6 bases each). CDR1 ENHRY and CDR2 SYGVKD come from the germline V gene. The CDR3 runs to 17 residues.

V usage is TRBV6-4 and J usage is TRBJ2-5; 7 bases agree with TRBD1. Germline values: CDR1 MRHNA, CDR2 SNTAGT. The CDR3 is 14 amino acids. V was clipped by 6 bases and J by 5 bases; unmatched bases: 9. CDR3: CASRDPRGRETQYF. The CDR3 DNA follows: TGTGCCAGCAGGGACCCTAGGGGGCGGGAGACCCAGTACTTC.

The J gene is TRBJ1-4, the V gene TRBV18, with D perhaps matching TRBD1 (6 bases). Trimming removed 2 bases from V and 0 bases from J, with 13 bases in between. This CDR3 is built from 17 residues. CDR1 and CDR2 (germline): KGHSH, LQKENI. CDR3 bases: TGTGCCAGCTCACCAGCTACAGGGCTAGCAACTAATGAAAAACTGTTTTTT. It encodes CASSPATGLATNEKLFF.

A note on this clonotype: Mismatch with germline at one junction end may stem from a read error. The genes are TRBV28 and TRBJ1-1; D call uncertain. The V gene's germline CDR1 is MDHEN and CDR2 SYDVKM. This CDR3 is 11 amino acids long. The CDR3 loop reads CASRLNTDAFF. In DNA, the CDR3 is TGTGCCAGCAGATTGAACACTGACGCTTTCTTT.

This clonotype showed up many times. The chain uses TRBV6-5 and TRBJ1-1, with D hard to call. V was trimmed by 0 bases and J by 4 bases, leaving 6 bases between them. The CDR3 consists of 13 residues. Germline lookup yields CDR1 MNHEY and CDR2 SVGAGI. In DNA, the CDR3 is TGTGCCAGCAGTTACTCTCTGGGCACTGAAGCTTTCTTT. Translated, it gives CASSYSLGTEAFF.

This clonotype was detected many times. The chain carries TRBV9 and TRBJ1-4, with 11 nucleotides matching TRBD1. There are 16 residues in the CDR3. Germline CDR1 is SGDLS and CDR2 is YYNGEE. Germline trimming cut 0 bases from V and 8 bases from J; bases unmatched to any gene: 6. The CDR3, as DNA: TGTGCCAGCAGCGTAGCTGGACAGGGGGCTTCCGAAAAACTGTTTTTT. It yields the protein CASSVAGQGASEKLFF.

The chain links TRBV10-3 to TRBJ2-3, with D hard to call. Germline V CDR1 and CDR2: ENHRY, SYGVKD. This CDR3 contains 16 residues. The V end was cut by 0 bases, the J end by 9 bases, with 19 bases between. The CDR3 DNA is TGTGCCATCAGTGAGTCCGTTGTACGTTGGACGGACACGCAGTATTTT. The encoded protein is CAISESVVRWTDTQYF.

In its sample, this clonotype was seen a few times. The gene calls are TRBV6-1 and TRBJ1-6; D is perhaps TRBD1 (5 bases). The CDR3 runs 12 residues. The germline V gene has CDR1 MNHNS and CDR2 SASEGT. V was trimmed by 8 bases and J by 10 bases, leaving 12 bases between them. CDR3 DNA: TGTGCCAGCGTCGGGGGGTGGTCACCCCTCCACTTT. Encoded protein: CASVGGWSPLHF.

The CDR3 nucleotides are TGTGCCTGGAGTAACTTTCGGGGGATGAACACCGGGGAGCTGTTTTTT. Its protein product is CAWSNFRGMNTGELFF. The V and J genes are TRBV30 and TRBJ2-2; D is perhaps TRBD2 (6 bases). The length of the CDR3 is 16 residues. Germline V gene sequence: CDR1 GTSNPN, CDR2 SVGIG (reference sequence). V was shortened by 2 bases and J by 1 base, with 14 bases between the two germline ends.

At least ten counts were recorded for this clonotype. The rearrangement links TRBV20-1 to TRBJ1-1; TRBD1 agrees at 7 bases. Unmatched junction bases numbered 1, after V lost 7 bases and J lost 2 bases. The length of the CDR3 is 11 residues. Looked up from germline, CDR1 is DFQATT and CDR2 is SNEGSKA (reference sequence). The CDR3 loop reads CSGQGNTEAFF. The CDR3 nucleotides are TGCAGTGGACAGGGAAACACTGAAGCTTTCTTT.

This clonotype was seen more than once but under ten times. The chain links TRBV20-1 to TRBJ1-5, with a weak D call TRBD1 (5 bases). The V and J ends lost 3 bases and 4 bases respectively, with 13 bases between them. This CDR3 comprises 14 residues. CDR1 is DFQATT, CDR2 SNEGSKA, per germline (reference sequence). The CDR3 here is CSASQGTGNQPQHF. DNA for the CDR3: TGCAGTGCTAGTCAAGGGACGGGTAATCAGCCCCAGCATTTT.